A single sample is the source of the 21 T cell receptor beta chains below, sequenced in a study of identical twins. TCRdb processed the 5' RACE reads anew with MiXCR; each CDR3 protein has one entry. The table records approximately 1.8 million distinct CDR3 sequences, around 33% of them present only once. The specimen sequenced was cord blood. Receptors originate from a newborn girl in good health.

This clonotype was recorded a few times. The chain uses TRBV2 and TRBJ2-1; 13 bases align to TRBD2. Trimming took 4 bases from V and 0 from J; bases not matched to a gene: 3. This CDR3 spans 17 amino acids. The germline V gene encodes CDR1 SNHLY and CDR2 FYNNEI. In DNA form, the CDR3 reads TGTGCCAGCAGTGTGGGACTAGCGGGAATCTCCTACAATGAGCAGTTCTTC. Amino acids: CASSVGLAGISYNEQFF. The whole variable domain, filled in from reference TRBV2 and TRBJ2-1, reads EPEVTQTPSHQVTQMGQEVILRCVPISNHLYFYWYRQILGQKVEFLVSFYNNEISEKSEIFDDQFSVERPDGSNFTLKIRSTKLEDSAMYFCASSVGLAGISYNEQFFGPGTRLTVL.

The chain carries TRBV10-3 and TRBJ1-5; D ambiguous. CDR1 and CDR2 from the germline V gene are ENHRY and SYGVKD. V was pared by 4 bases and J by 4 bases, with 8 bases between. The CDR3 sequence is 13 residues long. CDR3 amino acids: CAISGDGNQPQHF. DNA of the CDR3: TGTGCCATCAGTGGCGACGGTAATCAGCCCCAGCATTTT.

The table lists this clonotype with a few counts. At one of its ends the junction is not consistent with the germline gene, which may arise from a read error. This sequence joins TRBV12-3 or TRBV12-4 and TRBJ2-1; TRBD2 is a possible D gene (5 bases). The CDR3 contains 15 residues. CDR3 in amino acids: CASRLALGSYNEQFF. DNA of the CDR3: TGTGCCAGCAGATTAGCGCTAGGCTCCTACAATGAGCAGTTCTTC.

This clonotype appeared once. This chain connects TRBV29-1 to TRBJ2-7; 7 nucleotides line up with TRBD2. The V gene end was trimmed by 6 bases and the J gene end by 0 bases; junction bases not matched to a gene: 5. Germline loops: CDR1 SQVTM, CDR2 ANQGSEA. The CDR3 contains 13 residues. DNA for the CDR3: TGCAGCGTCTCTAGCGGAAGCTCCTACGAGCAGTACTTC. As protein: CSVSSGSSYEQYF.

At least ten counts were recorded for this clonotype. This chain uses TRBV6-5 with TRBJ2-7; maybe TRBD2 (5 bases). The CDR3 loop spans 13 amino acids. Trimming stripped 6 bases from V and 0 bases from J, with 9 bases between. Germline loops: CDR1 MNHEY, CDR2 SVGAGI. The DNA of the CDR3 is TGTGCCAGCAGGCGGGCGGACTCCTACGAGCAGTACTTC. Translation: CASRRADSYEQYF.

This clonotype was seen a handful of times. The CDR3 nucleotides are TGTGCCAGCAGTGGTCTTGACAGGGGTCAGCCCCAGCATTTT. It specifies CASSGLDRGQPQHF. The V gene is TRBV25-1, the J gene TRBJ1-5, with 8 positions matching TRBD1. J lost 6 bases, V lost 4 bases, and 5 bases had no gene match. The CDR3 totals 14 residues. CDR1 is MGHDK, CDR2 SYGVNS, per germline.

A few counts support this clonotype. The chain joins TRBV5-6 to TRBJ2-7; 7 bases agree with TRBD1. CDR3 size: 13 residues. Germline CDR1 reads SGHDT; CDR2 reads YYEEEE. Trimming took 5 bases from V and 6 from J; bases not matched to a gene: 8. The CDR3 DNA follows: TGTGCCAGCAGACCGGGACAGTTCTTCGAGCAGTACTTC. Translating it yields CASRPGQFFEQYF.

The V gene is TRBV20-1, the J gene TRBJ2-4; TRBD2 matches at 8 bases. TRBJ2-7 explains the end of the DNA better; the J call may be wrong. The CDR3 runs 16 residues. Per the germline V gene, CDR1 is DFQATT and CDR2 is SNEGSKA (reference sequence). In DNA, the CDR3 is TGCAGTGCTAGAGGACCTGGGACTAGAGGGGCCTACGAGCAGTACTTC. Residues: CSARGPGTRGAYEQYF.

This clonotype was recorded a few times. The chain links TRBV20-1 to TRBJ2-1; 12 bases fit TRBD2. Trimming cost V 3 bases and J 0 bases; bases outside gene matches: 6. CDR1 DFQATT and CDR2 SNEGSKA come from the germline V gene (reference sequence). The CDR3 spans 17 residues. The DNA for the CDR3 is TGCAGTGCTAGCTGGCTAGCGGGGGGGAGCTCCTACAATGAGCAGTTCTTC. Translation: CSASWLAGGSSYNEQFF.

Only a few counts were recorded for this clonotype. The rearrangement joins TRBV7-9 to TRBJ1-2; 8 nucleotides line up with TRBD1. After removal of 1 base from V and 10 bases from J, the junction contained 5 bases not matched to a gene. The CDR3 is 13 amino acids. Germline CDR1 is SEHNR and CDR2 is FQNEAQ (reference sequence). The CDR3 sequence: CASSLEGQAIYTF. CDR3 nucleotide sequence: TGTGCCAGCAGCTTAGAGGGACAGGCCATCTACACCTTC.

V and J are TRBV10-3 and TRBJ1-2; the match to TRBD1 covers 7 bases. The ends lost 8 bases at V and 8 bases at J; junction bases unmatched: 8. The CDR3 loop spans 12 amino acids. Per the germline V gene, CDR1 is ENHRY and CDR2 is SYGVKD. The CDR3 region has the DNA TGTGCCATCGGTGTGACAGGGAGAGGCTACACCTTC. Protein: CAIGVTGRGYTF.

Comments on this clonotype: This may arise from a read error, as a much more abundant clone is one base away. The V and J genes are TRBV5-6 and TRBJ2-1; D remains ambiguous. There are 15 residues in the CDR3. Germline-derived CDR1 and CDR2 are SGHDT and YYEEEE. V shed 4 bases and J shed 13 bases, with 24 bases lying between them. In DNA, the CDR3 is TGTGCCAGCAGCCCCCTACAGCAACCTCAAGAGACCCAGTTCTTC. Its translation is CASSPLQQPQETQFF.

Note on this clonotype: One base away lies a much larger clone, so this may be a sequencing read error. The chain uses TRBV25-1 and TRBJ1-2, with a possible D match to TRBD1 (6 bases). Trimming shortened V by 1 base and J by 7 bases, and 7 bases separated the two germline ends. Germline V gene sequence: CDR1 MGHDK, CDR2 SYGVNS. There are 12 residues in the CDR3. This CDR3 reads CASSEWGPGYTF. CDR3 in DNA: TGTGCCAGCAGTGAATGGGGGCCTGGCTACACCTTC.

This chain connects TRBV5-1 to TRBJ1-4; D remains unclear. V lost 3 bases to trimming and J lost 4 bases, with 10 bases between them. CDR1 and CDR2 (germline): SGHRS, YFSETQ. This CDR3 has 14 residues. The CDR3 DNA is TGCGCCAGCAGCTCGGGAACTCTTAATGAAAAACTGTTTTTT. It yields the protein CASSSGTLNEKLFF.

This chain connects TRBV10-3 to TRBJ2-2; 7 positions match TRBD2. The germline V gene encodes CDR1 ENHRY and CDR2 SYGVKD. Losses at the gene ends were 7 bases for V and 0 bases for J; bases not matched to a gene: 2. The CDR3 runs 14 residues. CDR3: CAITTSANTGELFF. CDR3 DNA: TGTGCCATCACCACTAGCGCGAACACCGGGGAGCTGTTTTTT.

This clonotype was counted only a few times. This rearrangement joins TRBV3-1 to TRBJ2-3; 9 nucleotides align to TRBD2. The CDR3 extends over 17 amino acids. Germline V gives CDR1 LGHDT, CDR2 YNNKEL (reference sequence). J lost 2 bases, V lost 0 bases, and 6 bases had no gene match. CDR3 in amino acids: CASSQDGLAGYTDTQYF. The CDR3 DNA sequence: TGTGCCAGCAGCCAAGATGGGCTAGCGGGGTACACAGATACGCAGTATTTT.

This sequence joins TRBV3-1 and TRBJ1-1; D is unresolved. V lost 4 bases and J lost 0, with 6 bases in between. The germline CDR1 and CDR2 sequences are LGHDT and YNNKEL (reference sequence). This CDR3 comprises 13 residues. The CDR3 nucleotides are TGTGCCAGCAGCCCCGTCATGAACACTGAAGCTTTCTTT. Amino acids: CASSPVMNTEAFF.

The chain has TRBV12-5 and TRBJ2-1; 16 bases are a match to TRBD2. The DNA end is more similar to TRBJ2-7, so the J call may be wrong. This CDR3 region has 18 residues. Germline V gives CDR1 LGHNT, CDR2 FRNRAP. CDR3 residues: CASGLTSGTSGGDNEQYF. The CDR3 DNA reads as TGTGCTAGTGGTTTGACATCAGGGACTAGCGGGGGGGACAATGAGCAGTACTTC.

J is TRBJ2-5 and V is TRBV20-1; D is unclear. Per the germline V gene, CDR1 is DFQATT and CDR2 is SNEGSKA (reference sequence). The CDR3 sequence is 11 residues long. V was clipped by 3 bases and J by 2 bases, with 4 bases between them. The CDR3 DNA follows: TGCAGTGCTAGCGAACAAGAGACCCAGTACTTC. It encodes CSASEQETQYF.

The gene calls are TRBV27 and TRBJ2-3; 7 bases map to TRBD2. J lost 0 bases, V lost 3 bases, and 3 bases had no gene match. The CDR3 spans 15 residues. Germline CDR1 and CDR2: MNHEY and SMNVEV (reference sequence). The DNA for the CDR3 is TGTGCCAGCAGTTTGCAGCGGGGAAGCACAGATACGCAGTATTTT. Translation: CASSLQRGSTDTQYF.

The CDR3 nucleotides read TGTGCCAGTAGTAGGAAGGGACAGGGCTACTATGGCTACACCTTC. Amino acids: CASSRKGQGYYGYTF. The chain is built from TRBV19 and TRBJ1-2, with TRBD1 matching 9 bases. V lost 4 bases, J lost 3 bases, and 6 bases stayed unmatched. This CDR3 is built from 15 residues. CDR1 is LNHDA, CDR2 SQIVND, per germline (reference sequence).